A single T cell receptor beta chain is shown here with its context. Antigen unknown. Via MiXCR, TCRdb re-called the reads, giving one row per CDR3 protein. The profile shows around 740,000 distinct CDR3 sequences, less than 40% of them singletons. This sample was included in a study of T cell repertoires in cytomegalovirus infection. Findings of the study overall: What dominated the ex vivo response were HLA-C-restricted CMV-specific TCR beta clonotypes.

The length of the CDR3 is 14 residues. Germline loops: CDR1 KGHDR, CDR2 SFDVKD. Trimming stripped 2 bases from V and 2 bases from J, with 8 bases between. The source of this sequence is a human donor in good health (CMV status not recorded). Some clones in this sample may be carry-over from other donors' samples. The rearrangement joins TRBV24-1 to TRBJ1-2; the D gene is possibly TRBD1 (6 bases). The specimen sequenced was PBMCs. CDR3 residues: CATSDYGTNYGYTF. The DNA of the CDR3 is TGTGCCACCAGTGATTACGGGACAAACTATGGCTACACCTTC.